These 12 T cell receptor beta chains came from one sample sequenced in a study of regulatory T cells in long-lasting Graves disease. The time point denotes: persistent/refractory GD, antithyroid drugs over 5 years with positive TRAb. Generation of the TCR library employed RNA extracted from PBMCs. Libraries of TCR beta came from iRepertoire HTBI primers plus Arm-PCR of CDR3 regions. TCRdb independently ran MiXCR on the multiplex PCR reads; one entry per CDR3 protein. The sample yields 700,000 or so distinct CDR3 sequences, roughly 30% seen once. Sequenced material: peripheral blood mononuclear cells (PBMCs), taken when the disease was refractory, from a patient treated with antithyroid drugs. The receptors originated from a female donor with Graves disease.

The chain recombines TRBV24-1 with TRBJ1-2; 10 nucleotides line up with TRBD1. CDR1 is KGHDR and CDR2 is SFDVKD in the germline V gene. V gave up 4 bases and J gave up 10 bases; unmatched junction bases: 5. The CDR3 contains 13 residues. CDR3 bases: TGTGCCACCAGTGACCCGGGACAGGGGTACTACACCTTC. It is translated as CATSDPGQGYYTF.

This chain links TRBV7-6 with TRBJ2-5, with TRBD2 matching over 9 bases. Matching the DNA end better, TRBJ2-7 makes the J call doubtful. Germline CDR1 reads SGHVS; CDR2 reads FNYEAQ. The CDR3 spans 15 residues. The CDR3 nucleotides read TGTGCCAGCAGCTTAGCGAGTCTAGCGGGGAACGAGCAGTACTTC. This codes for CASSLASLAGNEQYF.

This clonotype came up many times. This rearrangement joins TRBV12-3 or TRBV12-4 to TRBJ1-5; D is possibly TRBD1 (5 bases). This CDR3 contains 14 residues. V was shortened by 2 bases and J by 6 bases, with 11 bases between the two germline ends. The CDR3 protein is CASSLRGWGQPQHF. The CDR3 DNA follows: TGTGCCAGCAGTTTAAGGGGCTGGGGTCAGCCCCAGCATTTT.

Only a few counts were recorded for this clonotype. This chain uses TRBV12-3 or TRBV12-4 with TRBJ1-1; D is undetermined. V lost 6 bases and J 4 bases, leaving 21 bases between the germline ends. There are 16 residues in the CDR3. This chain's CDR3 is CASRTHRRGISTEAFF. The CDR3 DNA reads as TGTGCCAGCAGAACCCATCGGCGGGGAATATCCACTGAAGCTTTCTTT.

The chain has TRBV6-2 or TRBV6-3 and TRBJ2-7, with D perhaps given as TRBD1 or TRBD2 (5 bases each). Germline V CDR1 and CDR2: MNHEY, SVGEGT. This CDR3 is built from 14 residues. The V gene lost 6 bases and the J gene lost 2 bases, with 14 bases spanning the gap. The CDR3 protein is CASRPGPGTYEQYF. In nucleotides, the CDR3 is TGTGCCAGCAGACCAGGGCCCGGGACCTACGAGCAGTACTTC.

The CDR3 loop reads CASTARVWDSPLHF. CDR3 DNA sequence: TGTGCCAGCACGGCCAGGGTATGGGATTCACCCCTCCACTTT. This chain connects TRBV2 to TRBJ1-6; D perhaps matches TRBD1 (5 bases). CDR1 and CDR2 (germline): SNHLY, FYNNEI. V gave up 7 bases and J gave up 8 bases, with 15 bases separating them. The CDR3 length is 14 residues.

V and J are TRBV30 and TRBJ1-1; D uncertain. In germline, CDR1 is GTSNPN, CDR2 SVGIG (reference sequence). V was trimmed by 1 base and J by 7 bases, leaving 25 bases between them. The CDR3 is made up of 17 amino acids. The CDR3 bases are TGTGCCTGGAGTGCTCTCGAAATGGACCGTCACCCGGGTGAAGCTTTCTTT. Protein product: CAWSALEMDRHPGEAFF.

Turning to this clonotype: At one end the junction does not follow the germline gene, possibly because of a read error. The chain recombines TRBV11-3 with TRBJ2-5; D possibly uses TRBD1 or TRBD2 (5 bases each). The germline V gene has CDR1 SGHNT and CDR2 YENEEA. The CDR3 has 15 residues. The CDR3 loop is CASSIDGAEQETQYF. In nucleotides, the CDR3 is TGTGCCAGCAGCATAGACGGGGCAGAACAAGAGACCCAGTACTTC.

This clonotype was observed many times. The chain combines TRBV2 with TRBJ2-2, with 12 bases matching TRBD1. The V segment lost 6 bases and the J segment 7 bases; nucleotides outside the gene matches: 6. CDR1 and CDR2 (germline): SNHLY, FYNNEI. The CDR3 has 15 amino acids. The CDR3 reads CASRLGQGAGGELFF. CDR3 in DNA: TGTGCCAGCAGGTTGGGACAGGGGGCAGGCGGGGAGCTGTTTTTT.

A remark on this clonotype: An end of the junction differs from the germline gene, which may be a read error. The DNA for the CDR3 is TGTGCCAGCAGTTCTTTTTCGCGGGGTGGCAACACCTTC. Its translation: CASSSFSRGGNTF. The rearrangement links TRBV28 to TRBJ1-2; D uncertain. The CDR3 runs to 13 residues. Germline CDR1 reads MDHEN; CDR2 reads SYDVKM.

The chain joins TRBV29-1 to TRBJ2-3; D uncertain. V was pared by 6 bases and J by 5 bases, with 9 bases between. The germline CDR1 and CDR2 sequences are SQVTM and ANQGSEA. CDR3 length: 11 residues. CDR3 region: CSVGKQDTQYF. In nucleotides, the CDR3 is TGCAGCGTGGGGAAACAAGATACGCAGTATTTT.

The chain carries TRBV27 and TRBJ1-6; D ambiguous. V was trimmed by 5 bases and J by 5 bases, leaving 16 bases between them. Germline V gene lookup returns CDR1 MNHEY and CDR2 SMNVEV (reference sequence). This CDR3 spans 16 amino acids. The CDR3 nucleotides read TGTGCCAGCAGTCTCCTGGGGAAATGGGATAATTCACCCCTCCACTTT. This translates into CASSLLGKWDNSPLHF.